This TCR beta chain came from a study of T cells in Graves' hyperthyroidism and ophthalmopathy. For this clonotype: Antigen specificity is unknown.

Orbital computed tomography, thyroid ultrasound, serum thyroxine and TRAb, and clinical symptoms together informed the diagnoses. The study, taken as a whole, reports: Model-based prediction identified ophthalmopathy a median about 6.8 months prior to its onset. Most clonotypes expanded in the thyroid (above 0.001) were also present in blood.

Template material for amplifying TCR beta CDR3 regions consisted of RNA transcripts. First-round RT-PCR targeting the TCR CDR3 was performed with the HTBI primer set. Each CDR3 protein gets one entry after TCRdb re-called the multiplex PCR reads with MiXCR. Among some 530,000 distinct CDR3 sequences listed, 20% to 25% were seen once. The germline gives CDR1 MNHNS, CDR2 SASEGT. The CDR3 runs to 16 residues. The J segment lost 4 bases and the V segment lost 2 bases, leaving 5 bases of the junction unmatched. The source material was blood. The chain carries TRBV6-1 and TRBJ2-1; TRBD2 aligns across 10 bases. This clonotype was obtained from a woman aged 70 to 79 with Graves' ophthalmopathy. The CDR3, as DNA: TGTGCCAGCAGTGAACTGGGACTAGCGACGTACAATGAGCAGTTCTTC. Protein product: CASSELGLATYNEQFF.